This T cell receptor (beta chain) was observed in a study of cytomegalovirus exposure and HLA in healthy donors. Study-wide points: The authors reported that TCR beta sequences could predict HLA-A and HLA-B alleles. These predictions were accurate for most subjects in the first cohort. In a later analysis, DRB1 alleles had the most associated TCRs; HLA-C alleles the fewest.

Remarks on this clone: What it binds is unknown.

Researchers ran the PCR with 60 Vbeta and 13 Jbeta primers. Assay used: immunoSEQ multiplex PCR; TCRdb lists only in-frame clones, some missing. The repertoire has over 85,000 clones, 75% to 90% of them found once; the top ten carry about 1.8%. J was trimmed by 1 base and V by 1 base; bases with no gene match: 3. The CDR3 covers 15 residues. Germline V gene data show CDR1 as SGHVS and CDR2 as FQNEAQ. The material sequenced was PBMCs. This chain joins TRBV7-8 and TRBJ1-1; 7 bases match TRBD1. This clonotype originated in a middle-aged man in good health and CMV-seronegative. For the CDR3, the DNA is TGTGCCAGCAGCTTAGGTGGGACAGCGAACACTGAAGCTTTCTTT. Translating it yields CASSLGGTANTEAFF.